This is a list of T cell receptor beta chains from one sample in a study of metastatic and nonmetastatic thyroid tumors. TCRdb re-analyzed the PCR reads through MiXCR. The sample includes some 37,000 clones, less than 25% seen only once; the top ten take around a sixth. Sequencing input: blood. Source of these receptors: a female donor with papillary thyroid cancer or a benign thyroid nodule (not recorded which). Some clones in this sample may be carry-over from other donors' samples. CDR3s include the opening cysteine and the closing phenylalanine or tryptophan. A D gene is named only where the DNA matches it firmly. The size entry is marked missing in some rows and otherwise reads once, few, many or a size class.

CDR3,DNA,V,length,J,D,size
CASSQDLAGSSYNSPLHF,TGCGCCAGCAGCCAAGATCTTGCAGGGAGCTCCTATAATTCACCCCTCCACTTT,TRBV4-1,18,TRBJ1-6,NA,many
CASSSGPRVDTEAFF,TGTGCCAGCAGTTCTGGCCCCCGGGTGGACACTGAAGCTTTCTTT,TRBV6-1,15,TRBJ1-1,NA,medium-sized
CASSQEWGEQYF,TGTGCCAGCAGCCAAGAATGGGGCGAGCAGTACTTC,TRBV7-2,12,TRBJ2-7,NA,many
CASIPVEWANTGELFF,TGTGCCAGCATACCTGTGGAGTGGGCGAACACCGGGGAGCTGTTTTTT,TRBV28,16,TRBJ2-2,NA,NA
CASSFSPYNEQFF,TGTGCCAGCAGCTTCAGCCCCTACAATGAGCAGTTCTTC,TRBV5-4,13,TRBJ2-1,NA,many
CSARDRGIYGYTF,TGCAGTGCTAGAGACAGGGGGATTTATGGCTACACCTTC,TRBV20-1,13,TRBJ1-2,TRBD1,NA
CASSPTSGGEQHF,TGTGCCAGCAGCCCGACTTCAGGCGGAGAGCAGCATTTT,TRBV16,13,TRBJ1-5,NA,NA
CASSFEIVREQYF,TGTGCCAGCAGCTTCGAGATTGTCCGCGAGCAGTACTTC,TRBV5-4,13,TRBJ2-7,NA,many
CASRVAGGSYNEQFF,TGTGCCAGCAGAGTAGCGGGAGGATCCTACAATGAGCAGTTCTTC,TRBV2,15,TRBJ2-1,TRBD2,many
CASSLDQETQYF,TGTGCCAGCAGCTTGGACCAAGAGACCCAGTACTTC,TRBV5-4,12,TRBJ2-5,NA,many
CASSPSSYEQYF,TGTGCCAGTAGTCCTAGCTCCTACGAGCAGTACTTC,TRBV19,12,TRBJ2-7,NA,many
CASRGSGRANTGELFF,TGTGCCAGCAGGGGAAGCGGGAGGGCGAACACCGGGGAGCTGTTTTTT,TRBV6-1,16,TRBJ2-2,TRBD2,NA
CASSPGLGNTEAFF,TGTGCCAGCTCACCGGGCCTTGGAAACACTGAAGCTTTCTTT,TRBV18,14,TRBJ1-1,NA,NA
CSARRGVQEGYTF,TGCAGTGCTAGGAGGGGTGTCCAAGAGGGCTACACCTTC,TRBV20-1,13,TRBJ1-2,NA,once
CASSIRAGGLVDEQYF,TGTGCCAGTAGTATTAGAGCGGGAGGGCTTGTCGACGAGCAGTACTTC,TRBV19,16,TRBJ2-7,TRBD2,many
CASATRDYGYTF,TGTGCCAGCGCCACGCGGGACTATGGCTACACCTTC,TRBV19,12,TRBJ1-2,NA,few
CASSPPSSSNYAYTF,TGTGCCAGCTCACCACCGTCTAGTTCTAACTATGCCTACACCTTC,TRBV18,15,TRBJ1-2,NA,once
CASSSGGAYEQYF,TGTGCCAGCAGCTCTGGAGGGGCCTACGAGCAGTACTTC,TRBV5-5,13,TRBJ2-7,NA,many
CASNTGKVEKLFF,TGTGCCAGCAACACGGGAAAGGTTGAAAAACTGTTTTTT,TRBV28,13,TRBJ1-4,NA,NA
CASRANTNEQFF,TGTGCCAGCAGAGCTAACACGAATGAGCAGTTCTTC,TRBV11-3,12,TRBJ2-1,NA,many
CASSGNRGYEQYF,TGTGCCAGCAGTGGTAACAGGGGTTACGAGCAGTACTTC,TRBV2,13,TRBJ2-7,TRBD1,many
CASTQIGDTNTGELFF,TGTGCCAGCACCCAAATCGGGGACACCAACACCGGGGAGCTGTTTTTT,TRBV13,16,TRBJ2-2,NA,many
CASSRERNSPLHF,TGTGCCAGCAGCCGGGAGAGGAATTCACCCCTCCACTTT,TRBV11-2,13,TRBJ1-6,NA,NA
CAWSGRDKQYF,TGTGCCTGGAGCGGTAGGGACAAGCAGTACTTC,TRBV30,11,TRBJ2-7,NA,many
CASSFGTGEGGYTF,TGTGCCAGCAGCTTTGGGACAGGGGAAGGAGGCTACACCTTC,TRBV11-3,14,TRBJ1-2,TRBD1,many
CASRVEEAYNEELF,TGCGCCAGCAGAGTAGAAGAGGCCTACAATGAGGAGTTATTC,TRBV5-1,14,TRBJ2-1,NA,NA
CASSVEPGLGLNTEAFF,TGTGCCAGCAGCGTAGAACCAGGGTTAGGACTGAACACTGAAGCTTTCTTT,TRBV9,17,TRBJ1-1,NA,many
CATSREKGLNQPQHF,TGTGCCACCAGCAGAGAAAAGGGGCTAAATCAGCCCCAGCATTTT,TRBV15,15,TRBJ1-5,NA,many
CASSLGKGETQYF,TGCGCCAGCAGCTTGGGGAAGGGAGAGACCCAGTACTTC,TRBV5-1,13,TRBJ2-5,NA,many
CASSPSQGTEAFF,TGTGCCAGCAGTCCAAGTCAGGGTACTGAAGCTTTCTTT,TRBV12-3/TRBV12-4,13,TRBJ1-1,NA,many
CASSLRGQPQHF,TGTGCCAGCAGTTTAAGAGGTCAGCCCCAGCATTTT,TRBV28,12,TRBJ1-5,NA,medium-sized
CAWNIDYNSPLHF,TGTGCCTGGAATATTGATTATAATTCACCCCTCCACTTT,TRBV30,13,TRBJ1-6,NA,many
CATSDPTGGKETQYF,TGTGCCACCAGTGACCCGACAGGGGGCAAAGAGACCCAGTACTTC,TRBV24-1,15,TRBJ2-5,TRBD1,many
CSARLGSSYEQYF,TGCAGTGCTAGATTGGGCAGCTCCTACGAGCAGTACTTC,TRBV20-1,13,TRBJ2-7,NA,NA
CASSLGATSGPYEQYF,TGTGCCAGCAGCTTAGGAGCAACTAGCGGTCCCTACGAGCAGTACTTC,TRBV7-8,16,TRBJ2-7,TRBD2,NA
CASSFGVYQETQYF,TGTGCCAGCAGTTTCGGGGTGTACCAAGAGACCCAGTACTTC,TRBV28,14,TRBJ2-5,NA,many
CAWSGKAPREQYF,TGTGCCTGGAGTGGAAAGGCCCCTAGGGAGCAGTACTTC,TRBV30,13,TRBJ2-7,NA,NA
CASSQDYSGAGVQETQYF,TGTGCCAGCAGCCAAGATTATTCGGGAGCGGGAGTTCAAGAGACCCAGTACTTC,TRBV3-1,18,TRBJ2-5,TRBD2,many
CAWRERERTGNEQFF,TGTGCCTGGAGAGAGCGGGAGAGGACGGGGAATGAGCAGTTCTTC,TRBV30,15,TRBJ2-1,TRBD2,NA
CASSRVSSSYEQYF,TGTGCCAGCAGCAGGGTATCCTCCTCCTACGAGCAGTACTTC,TRBV11-2,14,TRBJ2-7,NA,many
CASSLGTGTGIPNYGYTF,TGCGCCAGCAGCTTGGGGACCGGGACAGGGATTCCTAACTATGGCTACACCTTC,TRBV5-1,18,TRBJ1-2,TRBD1,NA
CASSPGPSQETQYF,TGTGCCAGCAGCCCGGGCCCCAGCCAAGAGACCCAGTACTTC,TRBV7-9,14,TRBJ2-5,NA,many
CASSEGSYGYTF,TGTGCCAGCAGTGAAGGCAGCTATGGCTACACCTTC,TRBV6-1,12,TRBJ1-2,NA,few
CSASGGRGGLQETQYF,TGCAGTGCTTCAGGGGGGAGGGGGGGCCTCCAAGAGACCCAGTACTTC,TRBV20-1,16,TRBJ2-5,NA,NA